Below, 25 T cell receptor beta chains from the same sample are listed, as sequenced in a study of blood T cell repertoires in COVID-19 (dated by TCRdb to 2018 to 2020). The library was obtained by the immunoSEQ multiplex PCR assay. Drawn from immuneACCESS, this table holds only the in-frame rearrangements with V and J called that TCRdb kept. Clones are partly lost; checked studies trace under half to an unresolved V gene and leave the rest unexplained. The sample yields about 160,000 clones; more than 70% were counted once. The ten largest clonotypes hold 3.6% of the sample. Sequenced: PBMCs or T cells enriched from blood (not recorded which). The receptors shown here come from a woman aged 45-65 years in a cohort exposed to, infected with or recovered from COVID-19 (not recorded which).

The genes are TRBV6-1 and TRBJ1-1; 8 positions match TRBD1. The CDR3 totals 16 residues. V lost 4 bases to trimming and J lost 1 base; unmatched junction nucleotides: 8. Looked up from germline, CDR1 is MNHNS and CDR2 is SASEGT. The CDR3 reads CASSAIRTGKNTEAFF. CDR3 nucleotide sequence: TGTGCCAGCAGTGCTATCCGGACAGGGAAGAACACTGAAGCTTTCTTT.

The V call is TRBV28, the J call TRBJ1-2, with 11 bases aligning to TRBD1. The V gene end was trimmed by 8 bases and the J gene end by 4 bases; junction bases not matched to a gene: 3. The CDR3 has 13 residues. From germline, CDR1 is MDHEN and CDR2 SYDVKM. CDR3 bases: TGTGCCAGCGAGGGGACAGGGGGCTATGGCTACACCTTC. It translates to CASEGTGGYGYTF.

The chain recombines TRBV5-1 with TRBJ2-7; D might be TRBD2 (5 bases). The CDR3 length is 13 residues. Trimming took 0 bases from V and 2 from J, leaving 6 bases between them. Germline lookup yields CDR1 SGHRS and CDR2 YFSETQ. CDR3 loop: CASSLAGTYEQYF. DNA for the CDR3: TGCGCCAGCAGCTTGGCGGGGACCTACGAGCAGTACTTC.

This clone was detected only a few times. The chain couples TRBV13 to TRBJ1-2; 7 nucleotides agree with TRBD1. Losses at the gene ends were 5 bases for V and 4 bases for J; bases not matched to a gene: 4. The CDR3 covers 13 residues. CDR1 and CDR2 from the germline V gene are PRHDT and FYEKMQ (reference sequence). CDR3 sequence: CASSRTGVYGYTF. Written as DNA, the CDR3 is TGTGCCAGCAGCCGTACAGGGGTCTATGGCTACACCTTC.

The J gene is TRBJ2-1, the V gene TRBV28; D unresolved. CDR1 and CDR2 from the germline V gene are MDHEN and SYDVKM. The CDR3 has 12 residues. Trimming took off 10 bases at V and 3 bases at J, with 10 bases between the two ends. CDR3 DNA sequence: TGTGCCACCACCCGAGACTACAATGAGCAGTTCTTC. It yields the protein CATTRDYNEQFF.

This sequence joins TRBV11-2 and TRBJ2-5; TRBD1 agrees at 7 bases. V shed 3 bases, J shed 4 bases, and the junction held 5 bases outside the gene matches. Germline V gene lookup returns CDR1 SGHAT and CDR2 FQNNGV. This CDR3 contains 14 residues. CDR3 bases: TGTGCCAGCAGCTTTAACAGGGGACGAGAGACCCAGTACTTC. Protein: CASSFNRGRETQYF.

V usage is TRBV30 and J usage is TRBJ2-5, with 8 bases fitting TRBD1. CDR1 and CDR2 from the germline V gene are GTSNPN and SVGIG (reference sequence). This CDR3 region has 16 residues. The trim removed 1 base at V and 5 bases at J, leaving 12 bases unmatched. In DNA, the CDR3 is TGTGCCTGGAGTGGGTTGACAGGGGCATTTTTGGAGACCCAGTACTTC. It encodes CAWSGLTGAFLETQYF.

The rearrangement links TRBV19 to TRBJ2-2; 9 nucleotides match TRBD2. The ends lost 6 bases at V and 0 bases at J; junction bases unmatched: 8. Germline lookup yields CDR1 LNHDA and CDR2 SQIVND (reference sequence). CDR3 size: 17 residues. Here the CDR3 DNA reads TGTGCCAGTAGAAAGGGGCTAGCGGGGACGAACACCGGGGAGCTGTTTTTT. It yields the protein CASRKGLAGTNTGELFF.

This rearrangement joins TRBV15 to TRBJ2-6; D is perhaps TRBD2 (6 bases). Between the trimmed V and J ends, which lost 1 base and 0 bases, there was a span of 7 bases. The CDR3 has 16 residues. CDR1 and CDR2 (germline): LNHNV, YYDKDF (reference sequence). For the CDR3, the DNA is TGTGCCACCAGCAGAGGGGAGGTCTCTGGGGCCAACGTCCTGACTTTC. Amino acid sequence: CATSRGEVSGANVLTF.

The genes are TRBV28 and TRBJ2-5; 15 bases are shared with TRBD2. Germline CDR1 reads MDHEN; CDR2 reads SYDVKM. V trimming: 4 bases; J trimming: 1 base; junction bases outside the gene matches: 1. The CDR3 is 16 residues long. The CDR3 spells CASSWGLAGGQETQYF. The CDR3 DNA sequence: TGTGCCAGCAGTTGGGGACTAGCGGGAGGCCAAGAGACCCAGTACTTC.

The rearrangement joins TRBV7-9 to TRBJ1-1, with D perhaps matching TRBD1 (5 bases). The CDR3 has 13 amino acids. V was trimmed by 1 base and J by 10 bases, leaving 13 bases between them. Germline assignment: CDR1 SEHNR and CDR2 FQNEAQ (reference sequence). For the CDR3, the DNA is TGTGCCAGCAGCTTAGACCAACCTAGGGGAGCTTTCTTT. Its translation: CASSLDQPRGAFF.

CDR3 amino acids: CVTTAGTSAGDTQYF. CDR3 nucleotides: TGTGTCACGACCGCCGGGACTAGCGCCGGAGATACGCAGTATTTT. This rearrangement joins TRBV2 to TRBJ2-3, with TRBD2 matching over 10 bases. The CDR3 spans 15 residues. CDR1 is SNHLY and CDR2 is FYNNEI in the germline V gene. Full variable domain (remainder filled in from reference TRBV2 and TRBJ2-3): EPEVTQTPSHQVTQMGQEVILRCVPISNHLYFYWYRQILGQKVEFLVSFYNNEISEKSEIFDDQFSVERPDGSNFTLKIRSTKLEDSAMYFCVTTAGTSAGDTQYFGPGTRLTVL.

The CDR3 DNA reads TGTGCCAGCTCACCCCCGACAGCCAATTCACCCCTCCACTTT. Translated, it gives CASSPPTANSPLHF. The chain has TRBV18 and TRBJ1-6, with D maybe TRBD1 (5 bases). CDR3 size: 14 residues. V lost 3 bases, J lost 7 bases, and 10 bases lay in between. Germline CDR1 and CDR2: KGHSH and LQKENI.

This chain joins TRBV27 and TRBJ1-1; 8 bases match TRBD1. Trimming removed 5 bases from V and 3 bases from J; junction bases left unmatched: 5. CDR3 length equals 14 residues. The germline V gene has CDR1 MNHEY and CDR2 SMNVEV (reference sequence). CDR3: CASSQGQAYTEAFF. As DNA, the CDR3 is TGTGCCAGCAGTCAGGGACAGGCCTACACTGAAGCTTTCTTT.

CDR3 sequence reads: CASSLRTDSLAGNTIYF. In nucleotides, the CDR3 is TGTGCCAGCAGCTTAAGGACCGACAGCCTGGCCGGAAACACCATATATTTT. V is TRBV7-3 and J is TRBJ1-3; TRBD1 is a possible D gene (5 bases). Germline CDR1 and CDR2: SGHTA and FQGTGA. V was pared by 1 base and J by 4 bases, with 17 bases between. The CDR3 runs to 17 residues.

V is TRBV19 and J is TRBJ2-1; TRBD2 matches at 7 bases. Per germline, CDR1 LNHDA and CDR2 SQIVND (reference sequence). The CDR3 has 16 amino acids. V was pared by 3 bases and J by 3 bases, with 8 bases of the junction left unmatched. Here the CDR3 reads CASSISGTTIYNEQFF. CDR3 sequence (DNA): TGTGCCAGTAGTATTTCCGGGACTACAATCTACAATGAGCAGTTCTTC.

CDR3 coding DNA: TGTGCCAGCAGTAGGACTAGCGGGAGACGTCGGAGGGAGACCCAGTACTTC. Protein product: CASSRTSGRRRRETQYF. This chain joins TRBV2 and TRBJ2-5, with TRBD2 matching 13 bases. The CDR3 is made up of 17 amino acids. After removal of 5 bases from V and 5 bases from J, the junction contained 11 bases not matched to a gene. Germline V gene data show CDR1 as SNHLY and CDR2 as FYNNEI.

The chain is built from TRBV19 and TRBJ1-4, with 10 nucleotides matching TRBD1. J lost 8 bases, V lost 6 bases, and 9 bases had no gene match. Per germline, CDR1 LNHDA and CDR2 SQIVND (reference sequence). The CDR3 runs 15 residues. CDR3 in DNA: TGTGCCAGTAGAGGGACAGGGGCTCCTAGGGAAAAACTGTTTTTT. It encodes CASRGTGAPREKLFF.

This rearrangement joins TRBV28 to TRBJ1-3; 9 bases are shared with TRBD1. The CDR3 spans 19 residues. Germline lookup yields CDR1 MDHEN and CDR2 SYDVKM. V lost 7 bases to trimming and J lost 0 bases; unmatched junction nucleotides: 16. CDR3 sequence: CASTRRTGQGVGSGNTIYF. In nucleotides, the CDR3 is TGTGCCAGCACAAGAAGAACGGGACAGGGTGTCGGCTCTGGAAACACCATATATTTT. Supplemented by reference TRBV28 and TRBJ1-3, the full variable domain reads DVKVTQSSRYLVKRTGEKVFLECVQDMDHENMFWYRQDPGLGLRLIYFSYDVKMKEKGDIPEGYSVSREKKERFSLILESASTNQTSMYLCASTRRTGQGVGSGNTIYFGEGSWLTVV.

V usage is TRBV19 and J usage is TRBJ1-2; TRBD1 matches 8 bases. The CDR3 has 17 residues. The germline V gene has CDR1 LNHDA and CDR2 SQIVND (reference sequence). The V segment lost 4 bases and the J segment 8 bases; nucleotides outside the gene matches: 18. For the CDR3, the DNA is TGTGCCAGTAGTAAGAGCCCCGGGACAGGAGATATGAGAGGCTACACCTTC. This sequence encodes CASSKSPGTGDMRGYTF.

In nucleotides, the CDR3 is TGTGCCAGCAGCTTAGGCGTATGGGGTCAGGGTATCTACGAGCAGTACTTC. Its protein is CASSLGVWGQGIYEQYF. The V gene is TRBV7-3, the J gene TRBJ2-7; D may be TRBD1 (5 bases). Germline assignment: CDR1 SGHTA and CDR2 FQGTGA. V lost 2 bases and J lost 3, with 20 bases in between. The CDR3 is 17 residues long.

This chain links TRBV5-1 with TRBJ2-1; 7 bases match TRBD1. V was pared by 0 bases and J by 6 bases, with 6 bases of the junction left unmatched. CDR1 is SGHRS and CDR2 is YFSETQ in the germline V gene. The CDR3 has 15 residues. The CDR3 DNA sequence: TGCGCCAGCAGCTTGGCCGGACAGGAAGCCAATGAGCAGTTCTTC. Amino acid sequence: CASSLAGQEANEQFF.

The chain combines TRBV5-1 with TRBJ1-2; TRBD1 agrees at 8 bases. Germline CDR1 is SGHRS and CDR2 is YFSETQ. V was pared by 0 bases and J by 3 bases, with 1 base of the junction left unmatched. The CDR3 is 14 residues long. The CDR3 region is CASSLAGQDYGYTF. The CDR3 DNA reads as TGCGCCAGCAGCTTGGCGGGACAGGACTATGGCTACACCTTC.

This clone was recorded once. This rearrangement joins TRBV5-6 to TRBJ2-6, with 7 bases identical to TRBD1. CDR3 length: 16 amino acids. After removal of 4 bases from V and 0 bases from J, the junction contained 4 bases not matched to a gene. Germline V lookup: CDR1 SGHDT, CDR2 YYEEEE. The CDR3 sequence: CASSPGQFSGANVLTF. The CDR3 nucleotides read TGTGCCAGCAGCCCGGGACAGTTCTCTGGGGCCAACGTCCTGACTTTC.

The chain carries TRBV11-2 and TRBJ1-5; D is unresolved. This CDR3 has 13 amino acids. Looked up from germline, CDR1 is SGHAT and CDR2 is FQNNGV. Trimming removed 8 bases from V and 3 bases from J, with 11 bases in between. CDR3 protein: CASAAENNQPQHF. CDR3 bases: TGTGCCAGCGCTGCGGAGAACAATCAGCCCCAGCATTTT.